Listed here are 2 T cell receptor beta chains from one sample, sequenced in a study of a mutant IDH1 vaccine in newly diagnosed glioma. Produced via immunoSEQ multiplex PCR; TCRdb's table is partial and in-frame only. The sample has 10,000 to 15,000 clones; roughly four fifths are singletons. These receptors have no identified antigens. Specified time point: week 47, end of study. Vaccinated patients received 300 ug of mutant IDH1 20-mer peptide per dose, with topical imiquimod. The sample here was PBMCs, taken from a glioma patient whose treatment included an IDH1 peptide vaccine. These receptors were taken from a middle-aged woman with glioma.

The gene calls are TRBV28 and TRBJ1-5; D remains ambiguous. Germline V lookup: CDR1 MDHEN, CDR2 SYDVKM. The CDR3 spans 15 residues. The V gene lost 3 bases and the J gene lost 7 bases, with 16 bases spanning the gap. CDR3 residues: CASSLGRGYRQPQHF. CDR3 nucleotide sequence: TGTGCCAGCAGTTTGGGAAGAGGGTATAGACAGCCCCAGCATTTT.

This clone was seen more than once but under ten times. The rearrangement links TRBV11-1 to TRBJ1-5; D ambiguous. The CDR3 covers 13 residues. V was trimmed by 3 bases and J by 5 bases, leaving 8 bases between them. Germline-derived CDR1 and CDR2 are SGHAT and FQDESV (reference sequence). The CDR3 reads CASSLGRDQPQHF. The CDR3, as DNA: TGTGCCAGCAGCTTGGGGAGGGATCAGCCCCAGCATTTT. Using reference TRBV11-1 and TRBJ1-5 for the parts outside the CDR3, the full variable domain is EAEVAQSPRYKITEKSQAVAFWCDPISGHATLYWYRQILGQGPELLVQFQDESVVDDSQLPKDRFSAERLKGVDSTLKIQPAELGDSAMYLCASSLGRDQPQHFGDGTRLSIL.